The clone carrying this TCR beta chain was observed a few times. Each CDR3 protein is one row after TCRdb ran MiXCR on the RT-PCR reads. Among 650,000 to 800,000 distinct CDR3 sequences listed, 13% to 15% were seen once. The sample taken for sequencing was memory CD4+ T cells from blood. The TCR originated in a female donor in good health, serving as a healthy control.

CDR3 in amino acids: CASSPPTSGRAQYF. The CDR3 bases are TGTGCCAGCAGTCCTCCGACTAGCGGGAGAGCTCAGTATTTT. The V gene is TRBV27, the J gene TRBJ2-3, with 12 positions matching TRBD2. Germline values: CDR1 MNHEY, CDR2 SMNVEV (reference sequence). The CDR3 covers 14 residues. Germline trimming cut 5 bases from V and 12 bases from J; bases unmatched to any gene: 9.